One sample yielded the 5 T cell receptor beta chains listed below, sequenced in a study of blood T cell repertoires in COVID-19. Libraries were prepared by immunoSEQ multiplex PCR; TCRdb keeps only in-frame clonotypes and omits some of them. The sample contains over 200,000 clones, around 87% of which appear only once. Sequenced input: PBMCs or T cells enriched from blood (not recorded which). The receptors were gathered from a man younger than 45 who had been exposed to COVID-19.

In nucleotides, the CDR3 is TGTGCCAGCAGTGGGAAACGACTAGTCGGGGGGCAGTACGAGCAGTACTTC. Translation gives CASSGKRLVGGQYEQYF. The chain links TRBV27 to TRBJ2-7, with D possibly being TRBD2 (7 bases). Per the germline V gene, CDR1 is MNHEY and CDR2 is SMNVEV (reference sequence). This CDR3 has 17 amino acids. Between the trimmed V and J ends, which lost 5 bases and 4 bases, there was a span of 24 bases.

This rearrangement joins TRBV5-1 to TRBJ2-2; 8 bases align to TRBD2. Germline V gene data show CDR1 as SGHRS and CDR2 as YFSETQ. CDR3 size: 16 residues. V shed 0 bases and J 3 bases; nucleotides not matched to a gene: 4. The CDR3 nucleotides are TGCGCCAGCAGCTTGGGTGTAGCGGGGTACACCGGGGAGCTGTTTTTT. Protein: CASSLGVAGYTGELFF.

For this clone: A read error may account for a junction end that differs from germline. The rearrangement links TRBV30 to TRBJ1-2; D is perhaps TRBD1 (5 bases). The CDR3 totals 11 residues. Germline CDR1 reads GTSNPN; CDR2 reads SVGIG (reference sequence). CDR3 region: CAGSRAAGYTF. The CDR3 nucleotides are TGTGCCGGGAGCAGGGCTGCTGGCTACACCTTC.

This rearrangement joins TRBV5-1 to TRBJ1-4, with 8 bases fitting TRBD1. The CDR3 length is 15 residues. The V segment lost 4 bases and the J segment 4 bases; nucleotides outside the gene matches: 6. The V gene's germline CDR1 is SGHRS and CDR2 YFSETQ. The CDR3 nucleotides read TGCGCCAGCAGCCGTGACAGGGGTAATAATGAAAAACTGTTTTTT. Translated, it gives CASSRDRGNNEKLFF.

V and J are TRBV7-2 and TRBJ2-7; TRBD2 is a possible D gene (7 bases). V lost 1 base and J lost 6, with 13 bases in between. CDR3 length: 14 residues. Germline CDR1 reads SGHTA; CDR2 reads FQGNSA. In DNA, the CDR3 is TGTGCCAGCAGCTTAGGGTACGGGGGGCTCGAGCAGTACTTC. This gives the protein CASSLGYGGLEQYF.